The present T cell receptor beta chain was sequenced within a study of somatic mutations in cytotoxic T cells in rheumatoid arthritis. Study-level background: Flow cytometry sorted some V beta antibody-stained T-cell populations to nearly 100% purity, V beta1+ cells among them being sequenced for TCRB.

Only in-frame clones appear in the TCRdb table, and some are missing; sequencing was by immunoSEQ multiplex PCR. The table includes about 25,000 clones, 70% to 80% detected once. The CDR3 loop spans 17 amino acids. Germline assignment: CDR1 MDHEN and CDR2 SYDVKM. The trim removed 4 bases at V and 0 bases at J, leaving 10 bases unmatched. Researchers isolated CD4+ and CD8+ cells by positive magnetic bead selection and then checked their purity by flow cytometry. The rearrangement joins TRBV28 to TRBJ1-1, with 8 bases lining up with TRBD1. What was sequenced was CD8+ T cells sorted from blood. This receptor was obtained from a woman between 18 and 30 years old in good health. CDR3 amino acids: CASSSDREVHMNTEAFF. The CDR3 DNA sequence: TGTGCCAGCAGTTCGGACAGGGAGGTTCACATGAACACTGAAGCTTTCTTT.